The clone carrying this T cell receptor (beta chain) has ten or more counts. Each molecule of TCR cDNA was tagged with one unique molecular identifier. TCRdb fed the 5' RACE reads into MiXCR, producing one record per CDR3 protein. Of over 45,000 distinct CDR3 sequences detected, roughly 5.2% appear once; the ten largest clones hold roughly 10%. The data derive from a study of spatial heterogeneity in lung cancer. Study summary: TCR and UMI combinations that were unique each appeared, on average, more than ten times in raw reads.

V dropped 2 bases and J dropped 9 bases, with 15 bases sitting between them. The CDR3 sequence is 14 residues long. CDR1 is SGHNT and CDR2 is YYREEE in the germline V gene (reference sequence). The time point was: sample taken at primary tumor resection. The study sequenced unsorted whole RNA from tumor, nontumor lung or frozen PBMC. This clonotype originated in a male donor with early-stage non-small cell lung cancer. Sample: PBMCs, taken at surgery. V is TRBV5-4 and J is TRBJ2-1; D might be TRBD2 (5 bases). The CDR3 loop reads CASSFFGVPGEQFF. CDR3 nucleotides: TGTGCCAGCAGCTTTTTCGGGGTTCCCGGTGAGCAGTTCTTC.